These T cell receptor beta chains were read from a single sample in a study of T-cell memory formation after mild COVID-19. TCRdb itself ran the 5' RACE reads through MiXCR, one entry per CDR3 protein. Counted here are approximately 89,000 distinct CDR3 sequences, 9.5% to 15% occurring once; the ten biggest clones make up roughly 40%. Sequences were obtained from PBMCs or a T cell subset sorted from them (not recorded which). These receptors were obtained from a man between 18 and 29 years old who had mild COVID-19 (a few samples of this study predate the infection). Cell type and time point are not known. Each CDR3 is given with its conserved first and last residue. D genes are given only for firm matches. A row's size may be missing; if present it is once, few, many or a size class.

abundance,d_gene,v_gene,j_gene,CDR3aa,CDR3nt
few,.,TRBV5-1,TRBJ2-6,CASSPGLGANVLTF,TGCGCCAGCAGCCCGGGACTTGGAGCCAACGTCCTGACTTTC
.,.,TRBV7-3,TRBJ2-3,CASSVPGGDTQYF,TGTGCCAGCAGTGTACCGGGGGGCGATACGCAGTATTTT
few,TRBD1,TRBV7-6,TRBJ2-7,CASSLRTGSYEQYF,TGTGCCAGCAGCTTGAGGACAGGCTCCTACGAGCAGTACTTC
.,TRBD2,TRBV7-3,TRBJ2-1,CASSLNPGLAYNEQFF,TGTGCCAGCAGCTTAAATCCCGGACTAGCCTACAATGAGCAGTTCTTC
.,.,TRBV7-2,TRBJ2-1,CASSQGLHNEQFF,TGTGCCAGCAGCCAAGGACTGCACAATGAGCAGTTCTTC
few,.,TRBV6-2/TRBV6-3,TRBJ2-2,CASSYAIRRGELFF,TGTGCCAGCAGTTACGCGATCAGAAGGGGGGAGCTGTTTTTT
few,.,TRBV5-1,TRBJ2-5,CASSLEAGYQETQYF,TGCGCCAGCAGCTTGGAGGCGGGGTACCAAGAGACCCAGTACTTC
.,.,TRBV4-1,TRBJ2-2,CASSLNRETGELFF,TGCGCCAGCAGCCTCAACAGGGAAACCGGGGAGCTGTTTTTT
.,.,TRBV12-3/TRBV12-4,TRBJ2-7,CASSSPGMVSYEQYF,TGTGCCAGCAGTTCCCCCGGGATGGTCTCCTACGAGCAGTACTTC
few,TRBD2,TRBV12-3/TRBV12-4,TRBJ2-1,CASSPRGAGSSYNEQFF,TGTGCCAGCAGCCCCCGGGGAGCGGGGAGCTCCTACAATGAGCAGTTCTTC
few,.,TRBV7-3,TRBJ1-1,CASSLTPGTNTEAFF,TGTGCCAGCAGCTTAACTCCAGGGACGAACACTGAAGCTTTCTTT
.,.,TRBV7-9,TRBJ1-2,CASSQRGEEGYTF,TGTGCCAGCAGCCAAAGGGGAGAGGAAGGCTACACCTTC
.,TRBD2,TRBV6-2/TRBV6-3,TRBJ2-3,CASTLRLAGGAVTDTQYF,TGTGCCAGCACCCTTCGACTAGCGGGGGGGGCAGTCACAGATACGCAGTATTTT
.,.,TRBV7-9,TRBJ1-6,CASSSDSPPLHF,TGTGCCAGCAGCTCGGACAGTCCACCCCTCCACTTT
.,TRBD2,TRBV19,TRBJ2-5,CASSIGLAGGIFQETQYF,TGTGCCAGTAGTATTGGACTAGCGGGGGGTATCTTCCAAGAGACCCAGTACTTC
few,.,TRBV28,TRBJ2-3,CASSPAPDTQYF,TGTGCCAGCAGTCCGGCCCCCGATACGCAGTATTTT
.,TRBD2,TRBV4-1,TRBJ2-2,CASSLAGIMGTGELFF,TGCGCCAGCAGCCTAGCGGGAATCATGGGCACCGGGGAGCTGTTTTTT
.,.,TRBV12-3/TRBV12-4,TRBJ1-2,CASSLALGNYTF,TGTGCCAGCAGTTTAGCGCTGGGTAACTACACCTTC
.,TRBD1,TRBV6-1,TRBJ1-2,CASSELGQGGNGYTF,TGTGCCAGCAGTGAATTGGGACAGGGTGGGAATGGCTACACCTTC
.,.,TRBV27,TRBJ2-2,CASRPPDTGELFF,TGTGCCAGCAGGCCTCCGGACACCGGGGAGCTGTTTTTT
.,TRBD2,TRBV29-1,TRBJ2-5,CSASGTSLSETQYF,TGCAGCGCCTCCGGGACTAGCCTTTCGGAGACCCAGTACTTC
few,.,TRBV6-2/TRBV6-3,TRBJ2-2,CASSLTTFIPTGELFF,TGTGCCAGCAGTTTGACCACCTTTATTCCTACCGGGGAGCTGTTTTTT
many,.,TRBV7-2,TRBJ2-3,CASSANSFPGAQYF,TGTGCCAGCAGCGCCAACTCCTTCCCGGGGGCGCAGTATTTT
.,.,TRBV7-9,TRBJ2-5,CASSIISLLPETQYF,TGTGCCAGCAGTATTATCAGCCTTCTACCGGAGACCCAGTACTTC
.,TRBD1,TRBV7-6,TRBJ1-6,CASSLGQGTVSPLHF,TGTGCCAGCAGCCTCGGACAGGGCACGGTTTCACCCCTCCACTTT